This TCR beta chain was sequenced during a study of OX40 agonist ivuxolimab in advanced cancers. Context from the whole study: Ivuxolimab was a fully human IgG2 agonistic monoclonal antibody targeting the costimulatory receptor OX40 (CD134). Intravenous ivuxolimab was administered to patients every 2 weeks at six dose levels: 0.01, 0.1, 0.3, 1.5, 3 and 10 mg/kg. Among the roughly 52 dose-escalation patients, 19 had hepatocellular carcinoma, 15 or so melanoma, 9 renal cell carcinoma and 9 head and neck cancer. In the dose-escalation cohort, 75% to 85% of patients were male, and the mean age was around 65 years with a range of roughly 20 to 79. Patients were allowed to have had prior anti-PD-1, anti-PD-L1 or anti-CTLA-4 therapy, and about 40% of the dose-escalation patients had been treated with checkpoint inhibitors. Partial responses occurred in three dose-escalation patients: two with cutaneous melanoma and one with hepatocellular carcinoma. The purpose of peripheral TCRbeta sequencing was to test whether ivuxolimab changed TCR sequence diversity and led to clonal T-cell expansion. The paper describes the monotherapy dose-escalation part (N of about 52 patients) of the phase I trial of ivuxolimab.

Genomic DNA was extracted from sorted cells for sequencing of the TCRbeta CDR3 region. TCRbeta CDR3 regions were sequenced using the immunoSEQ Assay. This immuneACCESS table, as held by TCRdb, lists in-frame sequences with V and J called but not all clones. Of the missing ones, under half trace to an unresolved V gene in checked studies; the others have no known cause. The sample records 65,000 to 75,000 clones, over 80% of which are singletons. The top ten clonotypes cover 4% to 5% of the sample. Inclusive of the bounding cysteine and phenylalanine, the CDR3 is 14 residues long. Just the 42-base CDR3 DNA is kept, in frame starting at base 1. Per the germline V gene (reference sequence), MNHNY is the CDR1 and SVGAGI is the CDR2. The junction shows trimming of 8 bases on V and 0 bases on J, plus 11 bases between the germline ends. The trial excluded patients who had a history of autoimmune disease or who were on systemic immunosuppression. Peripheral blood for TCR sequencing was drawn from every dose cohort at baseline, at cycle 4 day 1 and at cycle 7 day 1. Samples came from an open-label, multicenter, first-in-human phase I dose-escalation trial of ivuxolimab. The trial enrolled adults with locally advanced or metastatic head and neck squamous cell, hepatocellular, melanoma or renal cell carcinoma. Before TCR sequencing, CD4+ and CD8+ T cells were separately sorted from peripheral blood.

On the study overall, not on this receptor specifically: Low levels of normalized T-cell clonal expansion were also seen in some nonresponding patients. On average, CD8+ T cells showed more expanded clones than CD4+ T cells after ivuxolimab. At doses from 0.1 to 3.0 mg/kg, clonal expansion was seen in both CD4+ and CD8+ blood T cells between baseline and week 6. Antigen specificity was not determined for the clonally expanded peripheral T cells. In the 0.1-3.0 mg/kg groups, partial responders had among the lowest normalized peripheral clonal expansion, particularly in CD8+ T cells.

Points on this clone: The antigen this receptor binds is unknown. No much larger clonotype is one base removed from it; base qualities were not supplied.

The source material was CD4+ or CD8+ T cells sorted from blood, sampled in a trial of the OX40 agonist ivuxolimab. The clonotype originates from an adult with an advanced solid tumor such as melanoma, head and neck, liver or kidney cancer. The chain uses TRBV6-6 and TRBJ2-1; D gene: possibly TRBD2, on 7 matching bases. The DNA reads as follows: TGTGCCAGCGGCGCGGGGGCCTCCTACAATGAGCAGTTCTTC. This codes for CASGAGASYNEQFF.